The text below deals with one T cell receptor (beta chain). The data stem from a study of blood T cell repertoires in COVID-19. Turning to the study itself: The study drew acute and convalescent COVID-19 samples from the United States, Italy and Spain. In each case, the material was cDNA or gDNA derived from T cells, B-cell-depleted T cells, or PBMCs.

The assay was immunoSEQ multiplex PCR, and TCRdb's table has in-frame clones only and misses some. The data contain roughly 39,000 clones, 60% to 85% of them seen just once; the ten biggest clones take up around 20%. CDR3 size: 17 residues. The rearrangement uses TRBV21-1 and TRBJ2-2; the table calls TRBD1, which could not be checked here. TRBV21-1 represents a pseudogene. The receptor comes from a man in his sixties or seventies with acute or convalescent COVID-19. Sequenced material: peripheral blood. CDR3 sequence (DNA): TGTGCCAGCAGCAGAGCCGGGACAGGGTGGGGCACCGGGGAGCTGTTTTTT. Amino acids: CASSRAGTGWGTGELFF.